This TCR beta chain was captured by sequencing in a study of blood T cell repertoires in COVID-19. Study at large: PBMCs, B-cell-depleted T cells, or T cells were the source of the cDNA or gDNA that made up the material.

A COVID-19 case was met by exposed participants within 2 weeks before study entry. From germline, CDR1 is ENHRY and CDR2 SYGVKD. The CDR3 spans 16 residues. V trimming: 1 base; J trimming: 2 bases; junction bases outside the gene matches: 5. Data came from immunoSEQ multiplex PCR; TCRdb stores just in-frame clones and leaves some out. The profile shows approximately 280,000 clones, approximately 80% of them singletons. The gene calls are TRBV10-3 and TRBJ1-5, with 7 bases aligning to TRBD1. The sample was PBMCs or T cells enriched from blood (not recorded which). This TCR derives from a man in his forties who had been exposed to COVID-19. The CDR3 spells CAISEYIGQGNQPQHF. The CDR3 coding sequence is TGTGCCATCAGTGAGTACATAGGACAGGGCAATCAGCCCCAGCATTTT.